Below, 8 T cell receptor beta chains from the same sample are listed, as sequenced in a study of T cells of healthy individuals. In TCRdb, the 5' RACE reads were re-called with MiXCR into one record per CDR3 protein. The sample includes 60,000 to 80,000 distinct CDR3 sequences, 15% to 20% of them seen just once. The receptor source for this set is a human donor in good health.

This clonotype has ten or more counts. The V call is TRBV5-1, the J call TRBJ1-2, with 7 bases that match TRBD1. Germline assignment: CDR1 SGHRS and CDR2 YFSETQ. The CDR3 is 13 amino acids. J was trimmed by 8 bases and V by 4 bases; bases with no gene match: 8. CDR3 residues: CASSTAQDRGYTF. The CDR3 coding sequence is TGCGCCAGCAGCACCGCCCAGGACAGGGGCTACACCTTC.

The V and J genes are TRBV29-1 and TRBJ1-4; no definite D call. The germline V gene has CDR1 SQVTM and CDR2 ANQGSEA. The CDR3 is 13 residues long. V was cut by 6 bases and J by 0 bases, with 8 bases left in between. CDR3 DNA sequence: TGCAGCGTCTACATTGCAACTAATGAAAAACTGTTTTTT. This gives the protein CSVYIATNEKLFF.

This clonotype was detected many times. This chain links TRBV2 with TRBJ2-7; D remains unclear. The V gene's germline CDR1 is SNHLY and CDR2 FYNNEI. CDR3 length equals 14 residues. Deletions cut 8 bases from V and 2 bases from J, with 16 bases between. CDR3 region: CASGPGLKPYEQYF. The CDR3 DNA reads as TGTGCCAGCGGGCCAGGCCTTAAACCCTACGAGCAGTACTTC.

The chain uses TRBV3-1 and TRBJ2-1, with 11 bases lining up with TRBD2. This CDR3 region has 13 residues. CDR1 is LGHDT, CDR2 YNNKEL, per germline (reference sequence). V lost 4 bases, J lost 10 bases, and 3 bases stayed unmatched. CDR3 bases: TGTGCCAGCAGCCCCGGGACTAGCGGCGAGCAGTTCTTC. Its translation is CASSPGTSGEQFF.

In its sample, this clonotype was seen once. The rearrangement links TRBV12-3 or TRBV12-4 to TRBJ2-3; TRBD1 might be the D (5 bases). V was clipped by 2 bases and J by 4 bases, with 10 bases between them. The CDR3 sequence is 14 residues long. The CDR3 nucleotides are TGTGCCAGCAGTTTAATCCAGGGTTCAGATACGCAGTATTTT. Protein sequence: CASSLIQGSDTQYF.

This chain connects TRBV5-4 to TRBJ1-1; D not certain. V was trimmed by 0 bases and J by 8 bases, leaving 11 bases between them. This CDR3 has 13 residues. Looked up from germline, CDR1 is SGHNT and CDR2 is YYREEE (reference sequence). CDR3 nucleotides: TGTGCCAGCAGCTTGGAAAGGGTCTCCGAAGCTTTCTTT. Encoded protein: CASSLERVSEAFF.

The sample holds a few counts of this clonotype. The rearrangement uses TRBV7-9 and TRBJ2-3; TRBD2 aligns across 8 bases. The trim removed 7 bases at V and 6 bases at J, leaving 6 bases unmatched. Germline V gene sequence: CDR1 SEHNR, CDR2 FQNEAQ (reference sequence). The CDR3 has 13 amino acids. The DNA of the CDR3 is TGTGCCAGCAAAAGCGGGAGCCCCGATACGCAGTATTTT. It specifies CASKSGSPDTQYF.

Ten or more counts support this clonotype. CDR3 nucleotides: TGTGCCAGTAGTACCCTCGGCGGGAGGGAGTACAATGAGCAGTTCTTC. Translation gives CASSTLGGREYNEQFF. The V call is TRBV19, the J call TRBJ2-1, with 9 nucleotides matching TRBD2. V lost 4 bases to trimming and J lost 4 bases; unmatched junction nucleotides: 8. Germline values: CDR1 LNHDA, CDR2 SQIVND (reference sequence). The CDR3 has 16 residues.